The 17 T cell receptor beta chains listed next were all sequenced from one sample in a study of OX40 agonist ivuxolimab in advanced cancers. The method was the immunoSEQ multiplex PCR assay. TCRdb took over this immuneACCESS table, retaining in-frame rearrangements with V and J assigned. Such tables are incomplete; in checked studies, under half of the missing clones stem from an unresolved V gene, and the remainder is unexplained. The sample yields some 68,000 clones; approximately 86% were counted once. The ten largest clones represent roughly 2% of the sample. The sequencing used CD4+ or CD8+ T cells sorted from blood, collected in a trial of the OX40 agonist ivuxolimab. Source of these receptors: an adult with an advanced solid tumor such as melanoma, head and neck, liver or kidney cancer.

This clone came up once. V is TRBV5-1 and J is TRBJ1-5; D remains ambiguous. Per germline, CDR1 SGHRS and CDR2 YFSETQ. This CDR3 region has 15 residues. V shed 0 bases and J shed 0 bases, with 7 bases lying between them. CDR3 DNA: TGCGCCAGCAGCTTGGATGGGAATAGCAATCAGCCCCAGCATTTT. This translates into CASSLDGNSNQPQHF. Full variable domain (outside the CDR3, taken from reference TRBV5-1 and TRBJ1-5): KAGVTQTPRYLIKTRGQQVTLSCSPISGHRSVSWYQQTPGQGLQFLFEYFSETQRNKGNFPGRFSGRQFSNSRSEMNVSTLELGDSALYLCASSLDGNSNQPQHFGDGTRLSIL.

The J gene is TRBJ2-5, the V gene TRBV29-1; D gene unclear. The CDR3 totals 11 residues. The germline V gene has CDR1 SQVTM and CDR2 ANQGSEA. V lost 4 bases and J lost 5, with 8 bases in between. The CDR3 DNA reads as TGCAGCGTTGTCCTGTTGGAGACCCAGTACTTC. Translation: CSVVLLETQYF.

The sample holds one count of this clone. The genes are TRBV6-5 and TRBJ1-1; unclear D gene. CDR3 length: 13 amino acids. Trimming stripped 5 bases from V and 4 bases from J, with 11 bases between. Germline V lookup: CDR1 MNHEY, CDR2 SVGAGI. The CDR3 DNA sequence: TGTGCCAGCAGTGGCGGACGGGTCACTGAAGCTTTCTTT. It specifies CASSGGRVTEAFF.

The gene calls are TRBV5-4 and TRBJ1-2; 8 bases line up with TRBD1. From germline, CDR1 is SGHNT and CDR2 YYREEE (reference sequence). After removal of 4 bases from V and 3 bases from J, the junction contained 2 bases not matched to a gene. This CDR3 has 13 residues. This CDR3 is CASSMTGDYGYTF. The CDR3 nucleotides are TGTGCCAGCAGCATGACAGGGGACTATGGCTACACCTTC.

The V gene is TRBV11-2, the J gene TRBJ2-3; tentative D call: TRBD1 (5 bases). The germline V and J ends were trimmed by 5 bases and 4 bases, with 19 bases remaining between them. The CDR3 is made up of 16 amino acids. The V gene's germline CDR1 is SGHAT and CDR2 FQNNGV. The CDR3 loop is CASSPFVRVGADTQYF. In nucleotides, the CDR3 is TGTGCCAGCAGCCCCTTCGTCAGGGTAGGGGCAGATACGCAGTATTTT.

V gene TRBV5-6 combines with J gene TRBJ2-2, with D perhaps matching TRBD2 (5 bases). The CDR3 loop spans 17 amino acids. V was shortened by 3 bases and J by 4 bases, with 19 bases between the two germline ends. CDR1 is SGHDT, CDR2 YYEEEE, per germline. The CDR3 bases are TGTGCCAGCAGCTACCGAACGGGGAATGTCCGCACCGGGGAGCTGTTTTTT. It codes for CASSYRTGNVRTGELFF.

The V call is TRBV30, the J call TRBJ1-5; 7 bases align to TRBD1. Germline assignment: CDR1 GTSNPN and CDR2 SVGIG (reference sequence). Trimming cost V 3 bases and J 1 base; bases outside gene matches: 6. CDR3 length: 15 amino acids. The CDR3 loop is CAWSRQGISNQPQHF. For the CDR3, the DNA is TGTGCCTGGAGCCGACAGGGTATCAGCAATCAGCCCCAGCATTTT. The complete variable domain, with remaining parts taken from reference TRBV30 and TRBJ1-5, reads SQTIHQWPATLVQPVGSPLSLECTVEGTSNPNLYWYRQAAGRGLQLLFYSVGIGQISSEVPQNLSASRPQDRQFILSSKKLLLSDSGFYLCAWSRQGISNQPQHFGDGTRLSIL.

The chain uses TRBV5-1 and TRBJ2-5, with unresolved D. V dropped 2 bases and J dropped 5 bases, with 13 bases sitting between them. From germline, CDR1 is SGHRS and CDR2 YFSETQ. This CDR3 spans 14 amino acids. The CDR3 loop reads CASSFPGRYETQYF. The CDR3, as DNA: TGCGCCAGCAGCTTTCCCGGGCGGTACGAGACCCAGTACTTC.

The chain couples TRBV19 to TRBJ1-5, with D unresolved. Germline V gene sequence: CDR1 LNHDA, CDR2 SQIVND (reference sequence). The ends were cut back, 3 bases at V and 3 bases at J, with 9 bases in the middle. CDR3 length equals 14 residues. The CDR3 DNA sequence: TGTGCCAGTAGTATGACCGTCACCAATCAGCCCCAGCATTTT. Translated, it gives CASSMTVTNQPQHF.

This clone has more than one count but fewer than ten. This chain uses TRBV30 with TRBJ2-3; TRBD2 is a possible D gene (6 bases). The V end was cut by 2 bases, the J end by 1 base, with 10 bases between. This CDR3 has 14 residues. In germline, CDR1 is GTSNPN, CDR2 SVGIG (reference sequence). In nucleotides, the CDR3 is TGTGCCTGGAGTACGGGCGGGGGCACAGATACGCAGTATTTT. It specifies CAWSTGGGTDTQYF. Drawing the rest from reference TRBV30 and TRBJ2-3, the complete variable domain is SQTIHQWPATLVQPVGSPLSLECTVEGTSNPNLYWYRQAAGRGLQLLFYSVGIGQISSEVPQNLSASRPQDRQFILSSKKLLLSDSGFYLCAWSTGGGTDTQYFGPGTRLTVL.

Turning to this clone: At one end the junction does not follow the germline gene, possibly because of a read error. The J gene is TRBJ2-3, the V gene TRBV5-4; TRBD2 aligns across 9 bases. The CDR3 consists of 17 residues. CDR1 and CDR2 from the germline V gene are SGHNT and YYREEE (reference sequence). The CDR3 sequence: CASSNPAPSGATDTQYF. CDR3 nucleotides: TGTGCCAGCAGCAACCCGGCGCCTAGCGGGGCCACAGACACGCAGTATTTT.

The V call is TRBV10-3, the J call TRBJ1-6; no clear D. Germline CDR1 is ENHRY and CDR2 is SYGVKD. Trimming removed 0 bases from V and 9 bases from J, with 9 bases in between. The length of the CDR3 is 14 residues. This chain's CDR3 is CAISESGLGSPLHF. As DNA, the CDR3 is TGTGCCATCAGTGAGTCAGGGCTAGGTTCACCCCTCCACTTT.

The V and J genes are TRBV29-1 and TRBJ2-3; 11 bases fit TRBD1. This CDR3 is built from 17 residues. The ends lost 2 bases at V and 2 bases at J; junction bases unmatched: 9. Germline CDR1 SQVTM, CDR2 ANQGSEA. CDR3 residues: CSVERTGGPFLTDTQYF. CDR3 DNA: TGCAGCGTTGAAAGGACAGGGGGCCCGTTCCTCACAGATACGCAGTATTTT.

V gene TRBV5-1 combines with J gene TRBJ2-5; possible D gene TRBD1, 6 bases. The last part of the DNA fits TRBJ2-7 better; the J call may be wrong. Looked up from germline, CDR1 is SGHRS and CDR2 is YFSETQ. The CDR3 consists of 13 residues. The DNA for the CDR3 is TGCGCCAGCAGCCGGGACACTGGAGACGAGCAGTACTTC. The encoded protein is CASSRDTGDEQYF.

Only one count was recorded for this clone. The gene calls are TRBV6-6 and TRBJ1-4, with D possibly TRBD1 on 6 matching bases. The CDR3 contains 11 residues. Germline V gene lookup returns CDR1 MNHNY and CDR2 SVGAGI (reference sequence). Trimming removed 6 bases from V and 17 bases from J, with 16 bases in between. In nucleotides, the CDR3 is TGTGCCAGCAGAGGGGGGGGAGGGGATTTTTTT. This encodes CASRGGGGDFF.

The CDR3 sequence: CASSYPGSGANVLTF. The CDR3 DNA is TGTGCCAGCAGTTACCCAGGCTCTGGGGCCAACGTCCTGACTTTC. This sequence joins TRBV6-6 and TRBJ2-6; no definite D call. The V end lost 2 bases, the J end lost 0 bases, and 5 bases lay between the germline ends. The CDR3 length is 15 residues. CDR1 MNHNY and CDR2 SVGAGI come from the germline V gene (reference sequence).

The CDR3 nucleotides read TGTGCCAGCAGACGCACAGGGGCCGAGGGAAACACCATATATTTT. It yields the protein CASRRTGAEGNTIYF. V usage is TRBV28 and J usage is TRBJ1-3, with TRBD1 matching 7 bases. J was trimmed by 4 bases and V by 6 bases; bases with no gene match: 9. The V gene's germline CDR1 is MDHEN and CDR2 SYDVKM. This CDR3 contains 15 residues.